The subject of this entry is one TCR beta chain. This sample is drawn from a study of blood T cell repertoires in COVID-19. Turning to the study itself: T cells, B-cell-depleted T cells, or PBMCs provided the cDNA or gDNA that served as material.

Cohort 3 donors counted as recovered after two negative PCRs, clearance, or resolved symptoms. Original handling: Reference gene primer amplification gave nucleated cell count estimates. Assay: immunoSEQ multiplex PCR; the TCRdb copy retains only in-frame clones and omits some. That table gives V, J and clone size, and the DNA gave D and trimming. The table records 160,000 or so clones, over 70% of them present only once. The germline gives CDR1 MNHEY, CDR2 SMNVEV (reference sequence). The junction had 8 bases not matched to a gene; V was cut back by 6 bases and J by 7 bases. This CDR3 has 13 amino acids.

The TCR was taken from a woman aged 55-69 years who had recovered from COVID-19. The J gene is TRBJ2-5, the V gene TRBV27; 7 bases fit TRBD2. Sequencing input: PBMCs or T cells enriched from blood (not recorded which). CDR3 DNA: TGTGCCAGCAGCCGCGGGGGTGGTGGGACCCAGTACTTC. This sequence encodes CASSRGGGGTQYF.